This TCR beta chain emerged from a study of blood T cells in healthy people across ages. A second PCR of 7 to 11 cycles used a sample-barcoded 5' primer and a J-beta primer mix. Using its own MiXCR run on the 5' RACE reads, TCRdb lists one record per CDR3 protein. The sample yields approximately 800,000 distinct CDR3 sequences, approximately 53% seen once. The study's findings and limits: The recorded TCR beta diversity per million T cells decreased in a roughly linear manner with age. Donor CMV status was unknown, possibly confounding expanded clonotype changes.

Comments on this clonotype: The target antigen is unknown.

Each donor had ten milliliters of peripheral blood drawn. The sample consisted of blood. The sequence was collected from a man aged 35 to 55 in good health.

CDR3 sequence reads: CASSLSGYSNQPQHF. The CDR3 bases are TGTGCCAGCAGCTTATCTGGATATAGCAATCAGCCCCAGCATTTT. J is TRBJ1-5 and V is TRBV7-9, with D unresolved. This CDR3 has 15 residues. Germline V CDR1 and CDR2: SEHNR, FQNEAQ (reference sequence). The germline V and J ends were trimmed by 2 bases and 0 bases, with 8 bases remaining between them.